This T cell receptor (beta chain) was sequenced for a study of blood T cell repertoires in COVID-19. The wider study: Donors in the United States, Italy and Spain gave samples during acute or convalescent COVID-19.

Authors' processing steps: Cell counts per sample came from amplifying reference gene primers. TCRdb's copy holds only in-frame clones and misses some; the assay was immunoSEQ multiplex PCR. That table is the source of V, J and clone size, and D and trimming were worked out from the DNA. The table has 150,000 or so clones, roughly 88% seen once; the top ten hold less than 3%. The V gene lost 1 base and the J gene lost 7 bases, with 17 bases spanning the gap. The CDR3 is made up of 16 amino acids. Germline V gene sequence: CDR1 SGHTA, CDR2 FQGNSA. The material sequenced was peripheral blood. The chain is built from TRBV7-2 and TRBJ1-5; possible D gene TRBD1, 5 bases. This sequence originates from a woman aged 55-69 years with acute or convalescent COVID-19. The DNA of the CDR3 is TGTGCCAGCAGCTTAGGGGTCCCTAGGCAGGGACAGCCCCAGCATTTT. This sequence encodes CASSLGVPRQGQPQHF.